This passage covers 27 T cell receptor beta chains from one sample sequenced in a study of cytomegalovirus exposure and HLA in healthy donors. A multiplex PCR was run with 60 Vbeta primers and 13 Jbeta primers. Assay: immunoSEQ multiplex PCR; the TCRdb copy retains only in-frame clones and omits some. The repertoire holds about 200,000 clones, with 75% to 85% as singletons. Source material: PBMCs. The receptor source for this set is a girl aged 10 to 17 in good health and CMV-seronegative.

The chain links TRBV7-2 to TRBJ1-6; TRBD1 matches at 11 bases. After removal of 5 bases from V and 7 bases from J, the junction contained 7 bases not matched to a gene. CDR1 and CDR2 (germline): SGHTA, FQGNSA. This CDR3 is built from 16 residues. This CDR3 reads CASSRTGGAMNSPLHF. CDR3 bases: TGTGCCAGCAGCCGGACAGGGGGCGCGATGAATTCACCCCTCCACTTT.

The V and J genes are TRBV5-1 and TRBJ2-3; 7 bases align to TRBD1. V was pared by 4 bases and J by 4 bases, with 6 bases of the junction left unmatched. Germline values: CDR1 SGHRS, CDR2 YFSETQ. CDR3 length: 14 residues. CDR3 bases: TGCGCCAGCAGCATCCGACAGGGTGCAGATACGCAGTATTTT. This codes for CASSIRQGADTQYF.

The chain links TRBV5-4 to TRBJ2-2; D ambiguous. The CDR3 has 13 residues. CDR1 and CDR2 (germline): SGHNT, YYREEE (reference sequence). The germline V and J ends were trimmed by 2 bases and 6 bases, with 8 bases remaining between them. CDR3 nucleotide sequence: TGTGCCAGCAGCTTTGTGAGGTCCGGGGAGCTGTTTTTT. Protein: CASSFVRSGELFF. The full variable domain, with the rest looked up from reference TRBV5-4 and TRBJ2-2, is ETGVTQSPTHLIKTRGQQVTLRCSSQSGHNTVSWYQQALGQGPQFIFQYYREEENGRGNFPPRFSGLQFPNYSSELNVNALELDDSALYLCASSFVRSGELFFGEGSRLTVL.

This CDR3 is CASSADTGTGGSYEQYF. The CDR3 nucleotides read TGTGCCAGCAGCGCCGATACCGGGACAGGGGGCTCCTACGAGCAGTACTTC. The rearrangement uses TRBV9 and TRBJ2-7, with 11 bases fitting TRBD1. This CDR3 is 17 amino acids long. The ends lost 3 bases at V and 0 bases at J; junction bases unmatched: 8. From germline, CDR1 is SGDLS and CDR2 YYNGEE.

A few counts support this clone. Within the sample, other DNA sequences also encode this same CDR3. The V gene is TRBV7-2, the J gene TRBJ2-7; D not resolved. This CDR3 comprises 11 residues. Trimming took off 2 bases at V and 4 bases at J, with 3 bases between the two ends. CDR1 and CDR2 (germline): SGHTA, FQGNSA. CDR3 region: CASSLRYEQYF. CDR3 sequence (DNA): TGTGCCAGCAGCTTACGTTACGAGCAGTACTTC.

The chain links TRBV27 to TRBJ1-6; 9 bases line up with TRBD1. The CDR3 totals 14 residues. The germline V gene encodes CDR1 MNHEY and CDR2 SMNVEV (reference sequence). Trimming took 3 bases from V and 7 from J; bases not matched to a gene: 1. For the CDR3, the DNA is TGTGCCAGCAGTTTCGACAGGGGGAATTCACCCCTCCACTTT. As protein: CASSFDRGNSPLHF.

The rearrangement uses TRBV5-1 and TRBJ2-5; D call uncertain. The end of the DNA is better explained by TRBJ2-7, so the J call may be wrong. Germline V lookup: CDR1 SGHRS, CDR2 YFSETQ. This CDR3 has 14 residues. The CDR3: CASSFRWGSYEQYF. CDR3 bases: TGCGCCAGCAGCTTCCGCTGGGGCTCCTACGAGCAGTACTTC.

The chain couples TRBV7-2 to TRBJ2-7; the match to TRBD1 covers 9 bases. V lost 0 bases and J lost 7; bases outside the gene matches: 10. The CDR3 is 16 residues long. The germline V gene encodes CDR1 SGHTA and CDR2 FQGNSA. The CDR3 nucleotides are TGTGCCAGCAGCTTAGCCCAACCGGGACAGGGTATGGAGCAGTACTTC. It codes for CASSLAQPGQGMEQYF. Combining the CDR3 with reference TRBV7-2 and TRBJ2-7 gives the whole variable domain GAGVSQSPSNKVTEKGKDVELRCDPISGHTALYWYRQSLGQGLEFLIYFQGNSAPDKSGLPSDRFSAERTGGSVSTLTIQRTQQEDSAVYLCASSLAQPGQGMEQYFGPGTRLTVT.

This clone came up a few times. CDR3 loop: CASSQVGLADTEAFF. The CDR3, as DNA: TGTGCCAGCAGCCAAGTCGGGTTAGCGGACACTGAAGCTTTCTTT. The V and J genes are TRBV4-2 and TRBJ1-1; D is undetermined. Trimming left V 1 base short and J 3 bases short, with 12 bases between. Looked up from germline, CDR1 is LGHNA and CDR2 is YNFKEQ. The CDR3 totals 15 residues.

J is TRBJ2-5 and V is TRBV9, with 13 nucleotides matching TRBD2. This CDR3 spans 17 amino acids. The trim removed 0 bases at V and 4 bases at J, leaving 6 bases unmatched. CDR1 is SGDLS, CDR2 YYNGEE, per germline. The CDR3 region is CASSVGTSGGGIETQYF. The CDR3 coding sequence is TGTGCCAGCAGCGTAGGAACTAGCGGGGGGGGGATAGAGACCCAGTACTTC.

The chain recombines TRBV5-5 with TRBJ2-1, with 7 bases aligning to TRBD2. Germline CDR1 is SGHKS and CDR2 is YYEKEE (reference sequence). The V and J ends lost 6 bases and 9 bases, in that order; junction bases with no gene match: 15. The length of the CDR3 is 15 residues. CDR3 in DNA: TGTGCCAGCACTCCAGGGAGGGGAGATGGGGGTGAGCAGTTCTTC. Translation gives CASTPGRGDGGEQFF.

The chain employs TRBV2 and TRBJ2-1; no clear D. This CDR3 is 14 amino acids long. With 6 bases removed from V and 7 bases from J, the gap between germline ends came to 16 bases. CDR1 SNHLY and CDR2 FYNNEI come from the germline V gene. The CDR3 here is CASSVVYFANEQFF. CDR3 in DNA: TGTGCCAGCAGCGTGGTCTATTTCGCAAATGAGCAGTTCTTC.

The chain has TRBV7-2 and TRBJ1-5; 7 nucleotides line up with TRBD1. CDR3 length: 14 amino acids. Germline assignment: CDR1 SGHTA and CDR2 FQGNSA. V was clipped by 5 bases and J by 6 bases; unmatched bases: 7. CDR3 sequence: CASSMTGFFQPQHF. The CDR3, as DNA: TGTGCCAGCAGCATGACAGGGTTCTTTCAGCCCCAGCATTTT.

The rearrangement joins TRBV10-3 to TRBJ1-2; 10 nucleotides agree with TRBD1. V lost 0 bases to trimming and J lost 4 bases; unmatched junction nucleotides: 8. This CDR3 has 17 residues. Germline CDR1 reads ENHRY; CDR2 reads SYGVKD. The CDR3, as DNA: TGTGCCATCAGTGAGTCCTTATCGGGACAGGGGCCCTATGGCTACACCTTC. It yields the protein CAISESLSGQGPYGYTF.

The rearrangement joins TRBV4-3 to TRBJ2-5; 8 bases are a match to TRBD1. The J call may be faulty, since TRBJ2-7 better matches the DNA end. The CDR3 is 17 amino acids. Germline V gene sequence: CDR1 LGHNA, CDR2 YSLEER. Here the CDR3 DNA reads TGCGCCAGCAGCCAAGAACGAAGGGACAGGAGACCCTACGAGCAGTACTTC. It specifies CASSQERRDRRPYEQYF.

There are a few counts of this clone. The chain combines TRBV2 with TRBJ2-6; perhaps TRBD1 as D (6 bases). Germline assignment: CDR1 SNHLY and CDR2 FYNNEI. The V gene lost 4 bases and the J gene lost 0 bases, with 7 bases spanning the gap. The length of the CDR3 is 15 residues. In DNA, the CDR3 is TGTGCCAGCAGTGGGACAGACTCTGGGGCCAACGTCCTGACTTTC. As protein: CASSGTDSGANVLTF.

The chain employs TRBV7-6 and TRBJ2-7; 7 nucleotides align to TRBD2. The ends lost 1 base at V and 5 bases at J; junction bases unmatched: 8. Germline CDR1 is SGHVS and CDR2 is FNYEAQ. This CDR3 comprises 15 residues. The CDR3 sequence is CASSLGGRESHEQYF. CDR3 sequence (DNA): TGTGCCAGCAGCTTAGGCGGGCGGGAGAGCCACGAGCAGTACTTC.

The chain employs TRBV10-3 and TRBJ1-1, with 8 bases matching TRBD1. The length of the CDR3 is 14 residues. The germline CDR1 and CDR2 sequences are ENHRY and SYGVKD. V was pared by 3 bases and J by 6 bases, with 6 bases of the junction left unmatched. The CDR3 DNA sequence: TGTGCCATCAGTGATGTGGACAGGGCGGCTGAAGCTTTCTTT. This gives the protein CAISDVDRAAEAFF.

This sequence joins TRBV2 and TRBJ2-7; 7 nucleotides match TRBD2. This CDR3 region has 15 residues. Unmatched junction bases numbered 11, after V lost 3 bases and J lost 6 bases. The germline CDR1 and CDR2 sequences are SNHLY and FYNNEI. DNA for the CDR3: TGTGCCAGCAGTGAGGGGGGGGTCTGGGGCGCCGAGCAGTACTTC. It yields the protein CASSEGGVWGAEQYF. Complete variable domain (other parts from reference TRBV2 and TRBJ2-7): EPEVTQTPSHQVTQMGQEVILRCVPISNHLYFYWYRQILGQKVEFLVSFYNNEISEKSEIFDDQFSVERPDGSNFTLKIRSTKLEDSAMYFCASSEGGVWGAEQYFGPGTRLTVT.

The CDR3 region is CASALTDGGNQPQHF. CDR3 coding DNA: TGTGCCAGCGCGCTTACTGACGGGGGCAATCAGCCCCAGCATTTT. This chain links TRBV6-4 with TRBJ1-5; D is unresolved. The germline V gene encodes CDR1 MRHNA and CDR2 SNTAGT. This CDR3 contains 15 residues. V was trimmed by 8 bases and J by 2 bases, leaving 16 bases between them.

This clone was seen only once. V gene TRBV4-2 combines with J gene TRBJ2-1; 7 bases line up with TRBD2. The CDR3 covers 13 residues. After removal of 3 bases from V and 8 bases from J, the junction contained 4 bases not matched to a gene. Germline V gene lookup returns CDR1 LGHNA and CDR2 YNFKEQ. The CDR3 DNA is TGTGCCAGCAGCCATAGTGGGAGGGATGAGCAGTTCTTC. As protein: CASSHSGRDEQFF.

CDR3 protein: CASRLFHEGLGNYGYTF. The CDR3 DNA reads as TGTGCCAGCAGACTCTTCCACGAGGGCCTGGGAAACTATGGCTACACCTTC. The gene calls are TRBV13 and TRBJ1-2, with unresolved D. V was cut by 6 bases and J by 2 bases, with 22 bases left in between. The CDR3 is 17 amino acids. Germline V gene lookup returns CDR1 PRHDT and CDR2 FYEKMQ (reference sequence).

The gene calls are TRBV7-2 and TRBJ2-5; the D gene is possibly TRBD2 (6 bases). This CDR3 spans 14 amino acids. Germline CDR1 SGHTA, CDR2 FQGNSA. The V end lost 4 bases, the J end lost 2 bases, and 11 bases lay between the germline ends. In DNA form, the CDR3 reads TGTGCCAGCAGCTCACGGGAGCCTCAAGAGACCCAGTACTTC. Translation: CASSSREPQETQYF.

This sequence joins TRBV6-5 and TRBJ1-2; possibly TRBD1 for D (6 bases). CDR3 length: 14 residues. V was pared by 2 bases and J by 8 bases, with 15 bases between. Germline V gene lookup returns CDR1 MNHEY and CDR2 SVGAGI. The CDR3 spells CASSYGGSLGGYTF. In DNA form, the CDR3 reads TGTGCCAGCAGTTACGGGGGCAGTCTAGGGGGCTACACCTTC.

The table lists this clone with a count of one. The rearrangement uses TRBV27 and TRBJ2-2; D unresolved. The V and J ends lost 7 bases and 6 bases respectively, with 9 bases between them. The CDR3 covers 12 residues. Germline CDR1 and CDR2: MNHEY and SMNVEV (reference sequence). The CDR3 spells CASTGGPGELFF. The DNA of the CDR3 is TGTGCCAGCACCGGCGGTCCCGGGGAGCTGTTTTTT.

This chain links TRBV28 with TRBJ2-6; D not resolved. V was cut by 1 base and J by 0 bases, with 7 bases left in between. Germline V gene data show CDR1 as MDHEN and CDR2 as SYDVKM. The CDR3 totals 16 residues. This CDR3 is CASSLSKSSGANVLTF. The CDR3 nucleotides are TGTGCCAGCAGTTTATCCAAGAGCTCTGGGGCCAACGTCCTGACTTTC.

The CDR3 nucleotides read TGTGCCAGCAGTTCAACCGGGACAGGGATTAATGAAAAACTGTTTTTT. Protein product: CASSSTGTGINEKLFF. This sequence joins TRBV28 and TRBJ1-4; 9 positions match TRBD1. V gave up 4 bases and J gave up 4 bases; unmatched junction bases: 7. Germline CDR1 MDHEN, CDR2 SYDVKM. CDR3 length equals 16 residues.